The rows below give T cell receptor beta chains drawn from one sample of a study of T cells after yellow fever vaccination. Using its own MiXCR run on the 5' RACE reads, TCRdb lists one record per CDR3 protein. In the table there are 300,000 to 400,000 distinct CDR3 sequences, roughly an eighth of which are singletons. Sequenced here: CD4+ T cells sorted from PBMCs, sampled 15 days after the yellow fever booster vaccination. These receptors came from a man younger than 35 who received the YFV17D yellow fever vaccine. CDR3s include the opening cysteine and the closing phenylalanine or tryptophan. D genes are given only for firm matches. Expanded clones are given a class, and other clones once, few, many or no size at all.

V	J	size	D	DNA	CDR3
TRBV7-3	TRBJ1-4	NA	NA	TGTGCCAGCAGCCCTACTGCTGGAGAAAAACTGTTTTTT	CASSPTAGEKLFF
TRBV7-8	TRBJ1-4	NA	NA	TGTGCCAGCAGCTCCTACGATCCGAATGAAAAACTGTTTTTT	CASSSYDPNEKLFF
TRBV11-2	TRBJ2-1	few	TRBD2	TGTGCCAGCAGCTCCACAGGACTAGCGAGGTACAATGAGCAGTTCTTC	CASSSTGLARYNEQFF
TRBV18	TRBJ1-2	NA	TRBD1	TGTGCCAGCTCCCCAGCCATGGGACAGGACTATGGCTACACCTTC	CASSPAMGQDYGYTF
TRBV5-1	TRBJ2-3	NA	NA	TGCGCCAGCAGGGACACGGGAGATACGCAGTATTTT	CASRDTGDTQYF
TRBV18	TRBJ2-5	many	NA	TGTGCCAGCTCACCACGCTCGGGAGAGACCCAGTACTTC	CASSPRSGETQYF
TRBV5-8	TRBJ1-1	NA	NA	TGTGCCAGCAGAACAAGGACAGCCATGAACACTGAAGCTTTCTTT	CASRTRTAMNTEAFF
TRBV20-1	TRBJ1-6	few	NA	TGCAGTGCTCGTCGGCCCTTCGGCGGTTCACCCCTCCACTTT	CSARRPFGGSPLHF
TRBV12-3/TRBV12-4	TRBJ2-4	NA	NA	TGTGCCAGCAGCCGTGGGGCGGAAAACATTCAGTACTTC	CASSRGAENIQYF
TRBV20-1	TRBJ1-2	few	TRBD1	TGCAGTGCTGCTGGGGGGACAGGCCTCTATGGCTACACCTTC	CSAAGGTGLYGYTF